Below are 9 T cell receptor beta chains sequenced from a single sample in a study of blood T cells in healthy people across ages. Together with a sample-barcoded 5' primer, a J-beta primer mix was included in a second PCR lasting roughly 6 to 12 cycles. TCRdb fed the 5' RACE reads into MiXCR, producing one record per CDR3 protein. This repertoire shows about 730,000 distinct CDR3 sequences, about 42% found once; its top ten account for approximately 22%. The specimen sequenced was blood. The receptors come from a woman in her sixties in good health.

J is TRBJ1-2 and V is TRBV28, with 7 positions matching TRBD1. J was trimmed by 4 bases and V by 6 bases; bases with no gene match: 5. This CDR3 region has 13 residues. CDR1 is MDHEN, CDR2 SYDVKM, per germline. The CDR3 sequence: CASSRDSVYGYTF. The CDR3 DNA sequence: TGTGCCAGCAGCCGGGACAGCGTCTATGGCTACACCTTC.

The J gene is TRBJ2-7, the V gene TRBV7-2, with a weak D call TRBD1 (6 bases). Trimming cost V 1 base and J 11 bases, with 15 bases left between them. The germline CDR1 and CDR2 sequences are SGHTA and FQGNSA. This CDR3 has 13 amino acids. This chain's CDR3 is CASSLESQGREYF. The DNA of the CDR3 is TGTGCCAGCAGCTTAGAGTCACAGGGACGAGAGTACTTC.

DNA of the CDR3: TGTGCCAGCAGCCAAGAACGCTTCTCAAACATTCAGTACTTC. This encodes CASSQERFSNIQYF. V and J are TRBV4-2 and TRBJ2-4; the D is unclear. Germline lookup yields CDR1 LGHNA and CDR2 YNFKEQ. The CDR3 has 14 amino acids. The V and J ends lost 0 bases and 6 bases respectively, with 9 bases between them.

The genes are TRBV7-9 and TRBJ2-3; 10 nucleotides match TRBD2. Germline CDR1 and CDR2: SEHNR and FQNEAQ (reference sequence). J lost 10 bases, V lost 5 bases, and 6 bases had no gene match. The CDR3 loop spans 13 amino acids. CDR3 residues: CASSTATSGAQYF. DNA of the CDR3: TGTGCCAGCAGCACAGCCACTAGCGGGGCGCAGTATTTT.

This clonotype showed up just a few times. The V call is TRBV6-5, the J call TRBJ2-6; perhaps TRBD1 as D (6 bases). V was trimmed by 4 bases and J by 0 bases, leaving 10 bases between them. The germline gives CDR1 MNHEY, CDR2 SVGAGI. CDR3 length: 16 residues. CDR3 region: CASSWTAASGANVLTF. CDR3 sequence (DNA): TGTGCCAGCAGTTGGACAGCTGCCTCTGGGGCCAACGTCCTGACTTTC.

The V and J genes are TRBV19 and TRBJ2-3; perhaps TRBD2 as D (7 bases). In germline, CDR1 is LNHDA, CDR2 SQIVND (reference sequence). The CDR3 loop spans 13 amino acids. The CDR3 DNA reads as TGTGCGATAGGGGGGGAACCCACAGATACGCAGTATTTT. The encoded protein is CAIGGEPTDTQYF.

This chain's CDR3 is CASAGTGRYNEQYF. The CDR3 coding sequence is TGTGCCAGCGCCGGGACAGGGCGATACAATGAGCAGTACTTC. The chain combines TRBV7-6 with TRBJ2-1; 9 positions agree with TRBD1. The DNA matches TRBJ2-7 better at its end, which makes the J call doubtful. This CDR3 comprises 14 residues. The germline CDR1 and CDR2 sequences are SGHVS and FNYEAQ.

This clonotype appeared a few times. The chain recombines TRBV20-1 with TRBJ1-1; D unclear. CDR1 DFQATT and CDR2 SNEGSKA come from the germline V gene (reference sequence). Deletions cut 0 bases from V and 9 bases from J, with 5 bases between. CDR3 length equals 10 residues. CDR3 region: CSARDVKAFF. CDR3 bases: TGCAGTGCTAGAGACGTCAAAGCTTTCTTT.

The J gene is TRBJ2-7, the V gene TRBV13; 8 nucleotides agree with TRBD1. Losses at the gene ends were 4 bases for V and 4 bases for J; bases not matched to a gene: 9. The CDR3 loop spans 15 amino acids. Per germline, CDR1 PRHDT and CDR2 FYEKMQ (reference sequence). The CDR3 DNA is TGTGCCAGCAGCTCAGCAAGGGACAGGCGGTACGAGCAGTACTTC. Translating it yields CASSSARDRRYEQYF.